This T cell receptor (beta chain) was found in a study of spatial heterogeneity in lung cancer. Study at large: Detection consistently captured more beta-chain sequences than alpha-chain sequences. Averaged across combinations, each unique TCR and UMI pairing appeared more than ten times in raw reads, which were uncorrected. The study, taken as a whole, reports: Expanded tumor TCRs that were ubiquitous appeared in blood more at resection than follow-up.

CDR3 length: 12 amino acids. Germline V CDR1 and CDR2: MNHNY, SVGAGI (reference sequence). Trimming pared 9 bases from V and 2 bases from J, leaving 8 bases between. Ten or more counts support this clonotype. Its specificity is not known. From the 5' RACE reads, TCRdb called clonotypes with MiXCR, one entry per CDR3 protein. The repertoire holds roughly 48,000 distinct CDR3 sequences, with about 5.8% as singletons. Time point here: sample taken at primary tumor resection. Sequencing covered unsorted whole RNA taken from tumor, nontumor lung or frozen PBMC. The donor population consisted of approximately 70 patients with untreated, early-stage non-small cell lung cancer.

The chain links TRBV6-6 to TRBJ1-5; D unresolved. This TCR was sampled from a male donor with early-stage non-small cell lung cancer. Sequenced here: PBMCs, sampled at surgery. The CDR3 nucleotides are TGTGCCAGTTGCGAACGCAATCAGCCCCAGCATTTT. This translates into CASCERNQPQHF.